This is a list of T cell receptor beta chains from one sample in a study of shared clonotypes between healthy human individuals. Using immunoSEQ multiplex PCR, the repertoire was profiled, and TCRdb retains in-frame clones only, with some absent. The table records 1.5 million to 2.5 million clones, about 95% of them present only once. Sequencing was carried out using naive CD8+ T cells sorted from blood. Receptors originate from a man between 18 and 35 years old in good health. The CDR3 runs from the conserved cysteine through the conserved F or W.

V gene	CDR3 protein
TRBV7-9	CASSPAQGENTEAFF
TRBV27	CASSFPDRVFLYEQYF
TRBV19	CASSFVDRGYQPQHF
TRBV30	CAWSGQFGPETQYF
TRBV6-1	CASSEGQGNPYEQYF
TRBV27	CASRPTGEAKNIQYF
TRBV2	CASSEALGSFAYEQYF
TRBV7-7	CASSLVRGETQYF
TRBV5-4	CASSSEGTGELFF
TRBV11-2	CASSYPGQPTYEQYF
TRBV6-5	CASSLWDRYNEQFF
TRBV4-3	CASSPTGEEQYF
TRBV7-9	CASSSPGTPPGLAVYEQYF
TRBV27	CASSLGGGGEQYF
TRBV21-1	CASSKGRRKPDEQYF
TRBV27	CASSFNGRSEQYF
TRBV6-1	CASRGSAAYEQYF
TRBV6-1	CASSALSTGLNEKLFF
TRBV4-1	CASSQGAVNTEAFF
TRBV5-1	CASSDIRQGAPYEQYF
TRBV28	CASSLRWMNTEAFF
TRBV11-2	CASSLGIAGGIYEQYF
TRBV6-1	CASSEQAGGYMDTEAFF
TRBV7-6	CASSPGQYQETQYF
TRBV25-1	CASSARQGRFTEAFF
TRBV5-1	CASSLALDRSGNTIYF
TRBV9	CASSLWGGGTEAFF
TRBV12-5	CASSQIGVEQFF
TRBV6-1	CASSEGLADYNEQFF
TRBV4-2	CASSQTSGTSGSWLFGTQYF
TRBV5-6	CASSSRTGEWEQYF
TRBV27	CASSLWADYNEQFF
TRBV19	CASSSRREGYEQYF
TRBV27	CASNGINTGELFF
TRBV9	CASSVASGGLTDTQYF
TRBV9	CASSVAQDAYEQYF
TRBV10-3	CAISESIGAGEEKLFF
TRBV5-4	CASSPGLAGGYEQYF
TRBV29-1	CSVEVGYEQYF
TRBV19	CASRYGLDNTGELFF
TRBV28	CASSSRNNYGYTF
TRBV5-1	CASSLSGPRYGYTF
TRBV2	CASSGRQGPAQETQYF
TRBV6-6	CASSYGPADEAFF
TRBV19	CASSIDLEAYEQYF
TRBV5-1	CASSLVHTTGELFF
TRBV7-9	CASSSSTGANQPQHF
TRBV13	CATIGQGSYEQYF